This T cell receptor (beta chain) is from a study of shared clonotypes between healthy human individuals. Notes on the study in general: Larger richness was generally estimated for naive than memory subsets. The sampled material consisted only of blood, and tissue repertoires are likely to differ.

Samples underwent the assay at deep level. Here immunoSEQ multiplex PCR was the method, and the copy in TCRdb shows in-frame clones only, minus some. The sample includes over 800,000 clones, 80% to 95% seen only once; the top ten take approximately 25%. Naive CD8 cells, CD45RO-negative and positively selected for CCR7, excluded terminally differentiated effector memory CD45RA+ cells. Among the donors, all were Caucasian adults who lived in Nashville, Tennessee. Germline V gene sequence: CDR1 MNHEY, CDR2 SMNVEV (reference sequence). The CDR3 spans 17 residues. V was clipped by 3 bases and J by 4 bases; unmatched bases: 6. With regard to this clone: The antigen is unknown.

The J gene is TRBJ2-2, the V gene TRBV27, with 12 positions matching TRBD2. The source of this sequence is a man aged 25-45 years in good health. Sequenced material: naive CD8+ T cells sorted from blood. The CDR3 region is CASSFLRLAGATGELFF. In DNA form, the CDR3 reads TGTGCCAGCAGTTTTCTTCGACTAGCGGGAGCCACCGGGGAGCTGTTTTTT.